This is a list of T cell receptor beta chains from one sample in a study of shared clonotypes between healthy human individuals. Profiling relied on immunoSEQ multiplex PCR, and the TCRdb table lists in-frame clones only, not all of them. The data contain under 850,000 clones, around 93% of them singletons. The sequencing input was naive CD8+ T cells sorted from blood. The receptors derive from a man aged 25 to 40 in good health. The CDR3 runs from the conserved cysteine through the conserved F or W. The D gene is left open where the match is weak. Clone sizes are given selectively: once, few, many, or a class where the clone is expanded.

abundance	j_gene	d_gene	v_gene	CDR3nt	CDR3aa
-	TRBJ1-4	TRBD1	TRBV6-5	TGTGCCAGCAGAAAGGACAGGGGTGACGAAAAACTGTTTTTT	CASRKDRGDEKLFF
-	TRBJ1-5	TRBD1	TRBV10-3	TGTGCCATCAATGGGACAGGGGGCGCGGATCAGCCCCAGCATTTT	CAINGTGGADQPQHF
-	TRBJ1-4	TRBD1	TRBV27	TGTGCCAGCAGTTACAGGGGGCGCCCGGGGGAAAAACTGTTTTTT	CASSYRGRPGEKLFF
-	TRBJ1-5	-	TRBV16	TGTGCCAGCAGCCAATTCGAGGACCCGGCGCCCCAGCATTTT	CASSQFEDPAPQHF
-	TRBJ2-1	TRBD2	TRBV11-2	TGTGCCAGCAGCCCCGGGACTAGCGGATCCAATGAGCAGTTCTTC	CASSPGTSGSNEQFF
-	TRBJ2-5	-	TRBV4-3	TGCGCCAGCAGCCAAGATGCTCTGAGGGAGACCCAGTACTTC	CASSQDALRETQYF
-	TRBJ2-1	-	TRBV29-1	TGCAGCGTTGGTAGCGGCTACAATGAGCAGTTCTTC	CSVGSGYNEQFF
once	TRBJ2-2	TRBD2	TRBV28	TGTGCCAGCAGAGTAGCGGGATTGAAAGATGCCGGGGAGCTGTTTTTT	CASRVAGLKDAGELFF
many	TRBJ1-3	-	TRBV7-9	TGTGCCAGCCTCACAGACTCTGGAAACACCATATATTTT	CASLTDSGNTIYF
-	TRBJ2-7	TRBD2	TRBV6-5	TGTGCCAGCAGTTACTCGACTAGCGGGAGCTCCTACGAGCAGTACTTC	CASSYSTSGSSYEQYF
-	TRBJ2-2	-	TRBV5-4	TGTGCCAGCAGCTTGGGGCCCCTAGCGCGGCCCACCGGGGAGCTGTTTTTT	CASSLGPLARPTGELFF
few	TRBJ2-1	TRBD1	TRBV12-5	TGTGCTAGTGGTAGCAGGGGGCGAAGCCTACGCAATGAGCAGTTCTTC	CASGSRGRSLRNEQFF
-	TRBJ2-1	-	TRBV6-5	TGTGCCAGCAGTTTGGACTATCTTAGCTCCTACAATGAGCAGTTCTTC	CASSLDYLSSYNEQFF
-	TRBJ2-1	TRBD2	TRBV4-1	TGCGCCAGCAGCCAAGATATGGGCGGGAGGGTTTTGGATGAGCAGTTCTTC	CASSQDMGGRVLDEQFF
-	TRBJ2-7	TRBD1	TRBV15	TGTGCCACTGGGGACAGGGAGGTCAACGAGCAGTACTTC	CATGDREVNEQYF
-	TRBJ2-1	TRBD2	TRBV15	TGTGCCACCAGCAGACGTACGGGGCGGGAGGGCCTGTGGAATGAGCAGTTCTTC	CATSRRTGREGLWNEQFF
-	TRBJ2-1	TRBD1	TRBV4-2	TGTGCCAGCAGCCAAGAAACCCTCCCAGGGACAGAATACAATGAGCAGTTCTTC	CASSQETLPGTEYNEQFF
-	TRBJ2-1	-	TRBV5-1	TGCGCCAGCAGCTTTCCTGCAATGGAAGAGAACAATGAGCAGTTCTTC	CASSFPAMEENNEQFF
-	TRBJ2-7	-	TRBV14	TGTGCCAGCAGCCAAGGGGGTTTAGCGGATTACTCCTACGAGCAGTACTTC	CASSQGGLADYSYEQYF
few	TRBJ1-1	-	TRBV6-6	TGTGCCAGCATTGAGGCCCTGGGGACTGAAGCTTTCTTT	CASIEALGTEAFF
-	TRBJ2-7	-	TRBV28	TGTGCCAGCAGTTGGCGTCCAGCCCCCTACGAGCAGTACTTC	CASSWRPAPYEQYF
once	TRBJ2-3	TRBD2	TRBV6-1	TGTGCCACCCGACTAGCCCACACAGATACGCAGTATTTT	CATRLAHTDTQYF
-	TRBJ2-4	TRBD1	TRBV28	TGTGCCAGCAGGCCCGACAGGGTTCTTGGCAAAAACATTCAGTACTTT	CASRPDRVLGKNIQYF
-	TRBJ1-3	-	TRBV2	TGTGCCACCAGGGGTAGCGGGGAAAACACCATATATTTT	CATRGSGENTIYF
-	TRBJ1-3	-	TRBV21-1	TGTGCCAGCGTCCCCGGACAGGGTAAGGACTCTGGAAACACCATATATTTT	CASVPGQGKDSGNTIYF
-	TRBJ2-1	TRBD2	TRBV5-1	TGCGCCAGCAGCTTGGGCCCTAGCGGGAATGAGCAGTTCTTC	CASSLGPSGNEQFF
-	TRBJ2-7	-	TRBV4-3	TGCGCCAGCAGCCCTCAACAGGGCTACGAGCAGTACTTC	CASSPQQGYEQYF
-	TRBJ2-7	-	TRBV7-9	TGTGCCAGCAGCTCTCCTCTTTCCTACGAGCAGTACTTC	CASSSPLSYEQYF
-	TRBJ1-2	TRBD1	TRBV19	TGTGCCAGTAGTATTCGGGGACAGGGGGGCTATGGCTACACCTTC	CASSIRGQGGYGYTF
-	TRBJ2-5	TRBD1	TRBV7-6	TGTGCCAGCAGCTTCTTAGGGGGCCAGGAGACCCAGTACTTC	CASSFLGGQETQYF
-	TRBJ2-7	-	TRBV29-1	TGCAGCGTTACCTCGTTACGGGGTACCTACGAGCAGTACTTC	CSVTSLRGTYEQYF
-	TRBJ2-2	TRBD2	TRBV13	TGTGCCAGCAGCCCGGCCGGGACTAGCGGCACCGGGGAGCTGTTTTTT	CASSPAGTSGTGELFF
-	TRBJ2-1	-	TRBV5-6	TGTGCCAGCAGCTCATTAATACGCTACAATGAGCAGTTCTTC	CASSSLIRYNEQFF
-	TRBJ2-7	-	TRBV7-9	TGTGCCAGCAGCACCCCCCTTGAGTACGAGCAGTACTTC	CASSTPLEYEQYF
-	TRBJ1-2	-	TRBV5-1	TGCGCCAGCAGCTTGGTTGGCCAGTCGGACTACACCTTC	CASSLVGQSDYTF
-	TRBJ2-3	-	TRBV28	TGTGCCAGCAGTTATGGGAGCTTTAGCACAGATACGCAGTATTTT	CASSYGSFSTDTQYF
-	TRBJ1-5	-	TRBV7-8	TGTGCCAGCAGCACACCAGCAGGGAGCGATCAGCCCCAGCATTTT	CASSTPAGSDQPQHF
once	TRBJ2-7	-	TRBV28	TGTGCCATCTCCGGCGGATCCTACGAGCAGTACTTC	CAISGGSYEQYF
-	TRBJ2-7	-	TRBV28	TGTGCCAGCAGTTTATCGTCCCACGAGCAGTACTTC	CASSLSSHEQYF
-	TRBJ2-2	-	TRBV2	TGTGCCAGAGAAGGACAGAACACCGGGGAGCTGTTTTTT	CAREGQNTGELFF
few	TRBJ2-7	-	TRBV6-6	TGTGCCAGCAGTTGGGGGGCCTACGAGCAGTACTTC	CASSWGAYEQYF
few	TRBJ2-7	-	TRBV6-1	TGTGCCAGCAGTGTAAGGGGTTACGAGCAGTACTTC	CASSVRGYEQYF
-	TRBJ2-7	TRBD2	TRBV9	TGTGCCAGCAGCGAGACGGAGACTAGCGGGAGATTCGGCGAGCAGTACTTC	CASSETETSGRFGEQYF
-	TRBJ2-3	TRBD1	TRBV18	TGTGCCAGCTCACCACCGACAGGTCGGCGATTGGACACAGGGGAGCAGTATTTT	CASSPPTGRRLDTGEQYF